This T cell receptor beta chain was captured in a study of radiotherapy plus CTLA-4 blockade in lung cancer. The study's findings and limits: TCR clones from tumors expanded in blood after radiotherapy plus ipilimumab.

The repertoire was sequenced with immunoSEQ multiplex PCR; TCRdb's copy has only in-frame clones and lacks some. The sample lists 55,000 or so clones, almost 85% occurring once. This clone has just a few counts. The antigen remains undetermined. Germline V gene lookup returns CDR1 SQVTM and CDR2 ANQGSEA. V lost 4 bases and J lost 2, with 19 bases in between. CDR3 length: 16 residues. This clonotype originated in a human donor with non-small cell lung cancer whose response to radiotherapy plus ipilimumab could not be evaluated. The chain couples TRBV29-1 to TRBJ2-3; perhaps TRBD2 as D (5 bases). This sample comprised peripheral blood, obtained from a patient treated with radiotherapy plus ipilimumab. The DNA for the CDR3 is TGCAGCGTTGTTGGGAGTCCCGGGGTCATCACAGATACGCAGTATTTT. Its translation is CSVVGSPGVITDTQYF.